The clone carrying this TCR beta chain was counted at least ten times. No antigen is known for it. Each CDR3 protein is one row after TCRdb ran MiXCR on the 5' RACE reads. The sample carries some 350,000 distinct CDR3 sequences, around 4.1% recorded once. The V and J ends lost 4 bases and 0 bases, in that order; junction bases with no gene match: 9. Per germline, CDR1 SGHDN and CDR2 FVKESK. This CDR3 is built from 17 residues. The data originate from a study of T cells after yellow fever vaccination. General study points: The booster response re-showed most primary clones: over 95% CD4, about 89% CD8. A weaker secondary response peaked on day 5, the primary on day 15. Abundant contaminating clonotypes from the bulk population could appear in FACS-sorted repertoires.

This sequence originates from a man aged 18 to 30 who received the YFV17D yellow fever vaccine. The material was PBMCs, obtained 5 days after the yellow fever booster vaccination. V usage is TRBV14 and J usage is TRBJ1-1; 9 nucleotides agree with TRBD1. The DNA for the CDR3 is TGTGCCAGCAGCCCGGGACAGGGAAGATCGCTGAACACTGAAGCTTTCTTT. This translates into CASSPGQGRSLNTEAFF. Drawing the rest from reference TRBV14 and TRBJ1-1, the complete variable domain is EAGVTQFPSHSVIEKGQTVTLRCDPISGHDNLYWYRRVMGKEIKFLLHFVKESKQDESGMPNNRFLAERTGGTYSTLKVQPAELEDSGVYFCASSPGQGRSLNTEAFFGQGTRLTVV.